This T cell receptor beta chain appears in the sequencing data of a study of blood T cell repertoires in COVID-19. As for the study in general: In each case, the material was cDNA or gDNA derived from T cells, B-cell-depleted T cells, or PBMCs.

CDR1 and CDR2 from the germline V gene are MNHEY and SVGAGI. The J segment lost 7 bases and the V segment lost 6 bases, leaving 7 bases of the junction unmatched. This CDR3 is built from 14 residues. Seattle-derived patients entered the study during active infection and were followed longitudinally. As originally analysed: Reference gene primer amplification gave estimated nucleated cell counts. Produced via immunoSEQ multiplex PCR; TCRdb's table is partial and in-frame only. V and J calls and clone size are given by that table; D and trimming were obtained from the DNA. The data contain about 310,000 clones, almost 90% of them singletons.

This clonotype was obtained from a middle-aged woman with COVID-19, enrolled during active disease. The V gene is TRBV6-5, the J gene TRBJ2-4; the match to TRBD1 covers 9 bases. The source material was peripheral blood. CDR3 protein: CASRRDRDMNIQYF. The CDR3 DNA is TGTGCCAGCAGGCGGGACAGGGATATGAACATTCAGTACTTC.